These 21 T cell receptor beta chains were all obtained from the same sample, sequenced in a study of T cell responses to AZD1222 COVID-19 vaccine (dated by TCRdb to the early 2020s). This sample's time point label indicates: baseline before first vaccination. The library was produced with the immunoSEQ multiplex PCR assay. Held by TCRdb, this immuneACCESS table contains in-frame sequences only and omits some clones. Under half of the omission traces to an unresolved V gene where checked; the cause of the rest is unknown. Across this sample there are about 120,000 clones, with over 80% seen only once. Around 15% of the sample lies in the top ten. The material sequenced was peripheral blood, taken on day 0 of AZD1222 vaccination. These receptors all come from an adult in good health.

The chain combines TRBV7-4 with TRBJ2-1; the match to TRBD2 covers 7 bases. V was clipped by 3 bases and J by 4 bases; unmatched bases: 6. Germline V gene data show CDR1 as SGHVT and CDR2 as SQSDAQ. The CDR3 covers 15 residues. Here the CDR3 reads CASSFCLAAYNEQFF. In nucleotides, the CDR3 is TGTGCCAGCAGCTTCTGCCTAGCGGCTTACAATGAGCAGTTCTTC.

J is TRBJ2-3 and V is TRBV2; 9 bases are a match to TRBD2. Germline V gene lookup returns CDR1 SNHLY and CDR2 FYNNEI. The CDR3 consists of 16 residues. The V segment lost 3 bases and the J segment 3 bases; nucleotides outside the gene matches: 7. The CDR3 reads CASSDPSGDLTDTQYF. The CDR3 nucleotides read TGTGCCAGCAGTGACCCTAGCGGGGACCTAACAGATACGCAGTATTTT.

This clone was picked up many times. Distinct nucleotide sequences in the sample also encode this CDR3. The chain has TRBV7-2 and TRBJ2-5; no firm D call. The V gene lost 2 bases and the J gene lost 5 bases, with 6 bases spanning the gap. The CDR3 is 12 amino acids. Germline-derived CDR1 and CDR2 are SGHTA and FQGNSA. The CDR3 DNA reads as TGTGCCAGCAGCTTAAGACGGGAGACCCAGTACTTC. This gives the protein CASSLRRETQYF.

The chain uses TRBV6-5 and TRBJ1-6, with D possibly matching TRBD1 (6 bases). The CDR3 loop spans 13 amino acids. Germline V gene data show CDR1 as MNHEY and CDR2 as SVGAGI. Trimming removed 7 bases from V and 10 bases from J, with 14 bases in between. The CDR3 sequence is CASIRQAESPLHF. CDR3 sequence (DNA): TGTGCCAGCATCCGACAGGCGGAATCACCCCTCCACTTT.

This sequence joins TRBV10-1 and TRBJ2-1, with D hard to call. Germline CDR1 and CDR2: WNHNN and SYGVQD (reference sequence). This CDR3 spans 14 amino acids. V lost 6 bases, J lost 5 bases, and 14 bases lay in between. CDR3 nucleotide sequence: TGCGCCAGCAGCCCAAAGGGAATTCACAATGAGCAGTTCTTC. As protein: CASSPKGIHNEQFF.

This clone was counted at least ten times. The chain is built from TRBV7-2 and TRBJ1-2; D may be TRBD1 (6 bases). Between the trimmed V and J ends, which lost 2 bases and 1 base, there was a span of 8 bases. This CDR3 comprises 14 residues. The germline gives CDR1 SGHTA, CDR2 FQGNSA. The CDR3 nucleotides read TGTGCCAGCAGCTTAAGGACAGATAACTATGGCTACACCTTC. It encodes CASSLRTDNYGYTF.

The J gene is TRBJ2-1, the V gene TRBV15, with 11 bases fitting TRBD2. This CDR3 has 18 amino acids. With V trimmed by 4 bases and J by 0 bases, 8 bases remained unmatched. Germline V gene sequence: CDR1 LNHNV, CDR2 YYDKDF (reference sequence). The CDR3 nucleotides read TGTGCCACCAGCAAAAAAACTAGCGGGAGATCCTCCTACAATGAGCAGTTCTTC. Encoded protein: CATSKKTSGRSSYNEQFF.

This chain connects TRBV4-3 to TRBJ2-1; the D gene is possibly TRBD1 (6 bases). V was clipped by 0 bases and J by 2 bases, with 11 bases between them. This CDR3 is 16 amino acids long. The germline CDR1 and CDR2 sequences are LGHNA and YSLEER. The CDR3, as DNA: TGCGCCAGCAGCCAAGATAAGACAGGAACCTACAATGAGCAGTTCTTC. This sequence encodes CASSQDKTGTYNEQFF.

This chain joins TRBV7-2 and TRBJ1-5, with 7 positions matching TRBD1. The CDR3 extends over 14 amino acids. J was trimmed by 5 bases and V by 5 bases; bases with no gene match: 6. The V gene's germline CDR1 is SGHTA and CDR2 FQGNSA. The chain's CDR3 is CASSHRGPDQPQHF. The CDR3 nucleotides are TGTGCCAGCAGCCACAGGGGTCCGGATCAGCCCCAGCATTTT. Filled out from reference TRBV7-2 and TRBJ1-5, the complete variable domain reads GAGVSQSPSNKVTEKGKDVELRCDPISGHTALYWYRQSLGQGLEFLIYFQGNSAPDKSGLPSDRFSAERTGGSVSTLTIQRTQQEDSAVYLCASSHRGPDQPQHFGDGTRLSIL.

Only one count was recorded for this clone. The chain recombines TRBV6-5 with TRBJ2-3; D is possibly TRBD1 (5 bases). The CDR3 totals 15 residues. Germline V CDR1 and CDR2: MNHEY, SVGAGI. V was shortened by 10 bases and J by 3 bases, with 20 bases between the two germline ends. Here the CDR3 reads CATEEGAVGTDTQYF. In DNA form, the CDR3 reads TGTGCCACCGAGGAAGGGGCCGTAGGGACAGATACGCAGTATTTT.

The V and J genes are TRBV7-6 and TRBJ2-2, with a tentative D call TRBD1 (5 bases). The CDR3 sequence is 18 residues long. The germline V gene encodes CDR1 SGHVS and CDR2 FNYEAQ. V lost 5 bases and J lost 0, with 19 bases in between. The CDR3 DNA reads as TGTGCCAGCAGCCCTGAGCCCACAGGAGTCGCGAACACCGGGGAGCTGTTTTTT. Translating it yields CASSPEPTGVANTGELFF.

J is TRBJ2-5 and V is TRBV10-2, with TRBD2 identical over 9 bases. The CDR3 has 12 residues. V lost 8 bases, J lost 5 bases, and 3 bases stayed unmatched. From germline, CDR1 is WSHSY and CDR2 SAAADI. CDR3 coding DNA: TGCGCCAGCTCTACTAGCGGGGAGACCCAGTACTTC. Translation gives CASSTSGETQYF.

The rearrangement joins TRBV6-2 or TRBV6-3 to TRBJ2-5; D call uncertain. V was pared by 3 bases and J by 5 bases, with 7 bases between. CDR3 length equals 12 residues. Germline CDR1 reads MNHEY; CDR2 reads SVGEGT. The CDR3 region has the DNA TGTGCCAGCAGTTATGCCAAGGAGACCCAGTACTTC. Encoded protein: CASSYAKETQYF.

This chain links TRBV7-9 with TRBJ2-4; D is tentatively TRBD1 or TRBD2 (5 bases each). Germline values: CDR1 SEHNR, CDR2 FQNEAQ (reference sequence). The CDR3 has 15 residues. The V end lost 5 bases, the J end lost 11 bases, and 22 bases lay between the germline ends. Here the CDR3 DNA reads TGTGCCAGCAGCCATCCCGACGGGGCAGGTTCATTTCAGTACTTC. Translation gives CASSHPDGAGSFQYF.

In its sample, this clone was seen a few times. The V call is TRBV5-5, the J call TRBJ1-5; D unclear. The CDR3 runs to 14 residues. V was pared by 4 bases and J by 7 bases, with 15 bases between. Germline lookup yields CDR1 SGHKS and CDR2 YYEKEE (reference sequence). The CDR3 DNA is TGTGCCAGCAGCCAAACTGTTGGCACCCAGCCCCAGCATTTT. Its translation: CASSQTVGTQPQHF.

V gene TRBV27 combines with J gene TRBJ2-7, with 9 bases fitting TRBD1. The CDR3 covers 16 residues. Trimming at V came to 1 base and at J to 1 base, leaving 5 bases not matched to a gene. Germline V gene data show CDR1 as MNHEY and CDR2 as SMNVEV (reference sequence). CDR3 sequence (DNA): TGTGCCAGCAGTTTATGGTTCGGGACAGGGTCCTACGAGCAGTACTTC. This gives the protein CASSLWFGTGSYEQYF.

The CDR3 spells CACKRGQGIRYEQYF. As DNA, the CDR3 is TGTGCCTGTAAGAGGGGACAGGGGATACGATACGAGCAGTACTTC. The chain has TRBV6-5 and TRBJ2-7, with 10 bases identical to TRBD1. The J segment lost 4 bases and the V segment lost 11 bases, leaving 14 bases of the junction unmatched. The V gene's germline CDR1 is MNHEY and CDR2 SVGAGI. CDR3 size: 15 residues.

V and J are TRBV3-1 (or the pseudogene TRBV3-2) and TRBJ2-7; no firm D call. This CDR3 comprises 11 residues. Between the trimmed V and J ends, which lost 1 base and 6 bases, there was a span of 4 bases. Germline V gene lookup returns CDR1 LGHDT and CDR2 YNNKEL (reference sequence). The CDR3 DNA reads as TGTGCCAGCAGCCAAGTCGCCGAGCAGTACTTC. This sequence encodes CASSQVAEQYF.

Points on this clone: Germline is not matched at one junction end, which may reflect a read error. The chain has TRBV2 and TRBJ2-4; 7 nucleotides agree with TRBD1. This CDR3 has 14 amino acids. Per the germline V gene, CDR1 is SNHLY and CDR2 is FYNNEI. The CDR3 sequence is CASSEGDSRNIQYF. CDR3 in DNA: TGTGCCAGCAGCGAAGGGGACAGCCGAAACATTCAGTACTTC.

The genes are TRBV9 and TRBJ1-4; TRBD1 is a possible D gene (5 bases). Germline CDR1 SGDLS, CDR2 YYNGEE. The V gene lost 0 bases and the J gene lost 4 bases, with 16 bases spanning the gap. CDR3 length equals 17 residues. Here the CDR3 DNA reads TGTGCCAGCAGCGTAGCTTTGTCCGGGGGAGATAATGAAAAACTGTTTTTT. It encodes CASSVALSGGDNEKLFF. Supplemented by reference TRBV9 and TRBJ1-4, the full variable domain reads DSGVTQTPKHLITATGQRVTLRCSPRSGDLSVYWYQQSLDQGLQFLIQYYNGEERAKGNILERFSAQQFPDLHSELNLSSLELGDSALYFCASSVALSGGDNEKLFFGSGTQLSVL.

The chain carries TRBV7-9 and TRBJ2-7, with D possibly matching TRBD1 (6 bases). Germline V lookup: CDR1 SEHNR, CDR2 FQNEAQ (reference sequence). The CDR3 spans 17 residues. The V gene lost 1 base and the J gene lost 5 bases, with 21 bases spanning the gap. CDR3 loop: CASSLVLGAGQRHEQYF. CDR3 DNA: TGTGCCAGCAGCTTAGTTCTGGGGGCCGGGCAGCGCCACGAGCAGTACTTC.